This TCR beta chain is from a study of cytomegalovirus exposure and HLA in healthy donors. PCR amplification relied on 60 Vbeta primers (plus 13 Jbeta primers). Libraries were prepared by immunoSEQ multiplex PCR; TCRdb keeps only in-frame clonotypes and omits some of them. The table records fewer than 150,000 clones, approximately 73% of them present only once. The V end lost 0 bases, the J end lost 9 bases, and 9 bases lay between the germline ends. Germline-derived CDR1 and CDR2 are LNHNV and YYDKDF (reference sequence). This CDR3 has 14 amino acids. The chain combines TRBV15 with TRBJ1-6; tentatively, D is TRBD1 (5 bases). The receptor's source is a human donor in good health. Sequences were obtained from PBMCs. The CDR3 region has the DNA TGTGCCACCAGCAGAGACAGGGAAAGTTCACCCCTCCACTTT. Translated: CATSRDRESSPLHF.